These 2 T cell receptor beta chains originate from one sample sequenced in a study of Graves' ophthalmopathy and Graves' hyperthyroidism. RNA transcripts provided the template for amplifying TCR beta CDR3 regions. After a first-round RT-PCR with HTBI primers, a second-round multiplex PCR was run. TCRdb used MiXCR to reprocess the multiplex PCR reads, holding one entry per CDR3 protein. The sample carries some 400,000 distinct CDR3 sequences, 15% to 20% recorded once. What was sequenced was peripheral blood. These receptors came from a woman under 30 with Graves' ophthalmopathy.

This clonotype was detected a few times. The CDR3 sequence: CASSQGFGQGPETRNSPLHF. DNA for the CDR3: TGTGCCAGCAGCCAAGGGTTCGGACAGGGGCCCGAGACCCGAAATTCACCCCTCCACTTT. The chain combines TRBV4-2 with TRBJ1-6, with 9 positions matching TRBD1. Germline V gene lookup returns CDR1 LGHNA and CDR2 YNFKEQ. The CDR3 is made up of 20 amino acids. V gave up 1 base and J gave up 7 bases; unmatched junction bases: 17.

The rearrangement uses TRBV6-1 and TRBJ1-2; 12 bases are shared with TRBD1. The CDR3 is 14 amino acids. Germline V gives CDR1 MNHNS, CDR2 SASEGT. Trimming removed 4 bases from V and 6 bases from J; junction bases left unmatched: 3. CDR3 amino acids: CASSAGTGGDGYTF. The DNA for the CDR3 is TGTGCCAGCAGTGCCGGGACAGGGGGCGATGGCTACACCTTC.